The clone carrying this TCR beta chain came up once. Trimming removed 2 bases from V and 0 bases from J, with 15 bases in between. This CDR3 region has 17 residues. The germline V gene has CDR1 SGHRS and CDR2 YFSETQ. The data were taken from a study of blood T cell repertoires in COVID-19. Whole-study context: COVID-19 samples collected from the United States, Italy and Spain covered acute and convalescent phases. The analysed material was cDNA or gDNA that came from T cells, B-cell-depleted T cells, or PBMCs.

Libraries were prepared by immunoSEQ multiplex PCR; TCRdb keeps only in-frame clonotypes and omits some of them. The table shows 150,000 to 200,000 clones, with about nine tenths occurring only once. The receptor comes from a woman aged 55-70 years who had recovered from COVID-19. The rearrangement joins TRBV5-1 to TRBJ2-1; possible D gene TRBD2, 6 bases. The sequenced sample consisted of peripheral blood. The CDR3 region is CASSFSWTISSYNEQFF. The DNA of the CDR3 is TGCGCCAGCAGCTTCTCGTGGACTATCAGCTCCTACAATGAGCAGTTCTTC.